This T cell receptor (beta chain) was obtained from a study of cytomegalovirus exposure and HLA in healthy donors. About the research overall: Early release data held some 80 million unique TCRs from HLA-typed donors. Findings and caveats of the study: Segments of the TCR beta V type were, in most cases, productive about 90% or about 30% of the time in an earlier analysis. Later genetic work tied a missense DCLRE1C variant to beta-chain V and J trimming.

The PCR had 60 Vbeta and 13 Jbeta primers. Sequencing was performed with immunoSEQ multiplex PCR; in TCRdb, only in-frame clones are kept and a portion is missing. The table has roughly 130,000 clones, about 71% seen once. Germline V gives CDR1 SGHRS, CDR2 YFSETQ. V shed 4 bases and J 8 bases; nucleotides not matched to a gene: 9. The CDR3 runs 17 residues. About this clone: Its antigen is not identified.

The V gene is TRBV5-1, the J gene TRBJ2-1, with 16 bases matching TRBD2. Sequencing was carried out using PBMCs. The sequence was collected from a woman aged 60 to 75 in good health and CMV-seropositive. This CDR3 reads CASSRPGTSGGAHEQFF. The CDR3 coding sequence is TGCGCCAGCAGCCGTCCCGGGACTAGCGGGGGGGCCCATGAGCAGTTCTTC.